This T cell receptor beta chain derives from a study of blood T cell repertoires in COVID-19. Study at large: For recovered donors of Cohort 3, there were two negative PCRs, clearance, or symptom resolution. Researchers got acute and convalescent COVID-19 samples from the United States, Italy and Spain.

Germline V gene sequence: CDR1 LNHDA, CDR2 SQIVND (reference sequence). The V and J ends lost 5 bases and 1 base, in that order; junction bases with no gene match: 16. CDR3 length: 18 residues. In the authors' workflow: Amplification of reference gene primers was used by the study to estimate nucleated cell counts. The method was immunoSEQ multiplex PCR; TCRdb's version includes in-frame clones alone and lacks a portion of them. The V and J calls and clone size are taken from that table; D and trimming were inferred from the DNA. The sample records more than 300,000 clones, more than 70% being singletons.

Sequencing input: PBMCs or T cells enriched from blood (not recorded which). This TCR derives from a man in his forties in a cohort exposed to, infected with or recovered from COVID-19 (not recorded which). The chain links TRBV19 to TRBJ1-1; 7 nucleotides agree with TRBD1. The CDR3 sequence: CASSQDRPWVYGNTEAFF. The CDR3 nucleotides are TGTGCCAGTAGTCAGGACAGGCCATGGGTTTATGGGAACACTGAAGCTTTCTTT.